This T cell receptor beta chain is from a study of OX40 agonist ivuxolimab in advanced cancers. Overall study: A diagnosis of hepatocellular carcinoma, melanoma, renal cell or head and neck cancer was present in dose-escalation patients. Findings of the study overall: More expanded clones were seen, on average, in CD8+ T cells than in CD4+.

The protocol was immunoSEQ multiplex PCR, while the TCRdb copy is restricted to in-frame clones and leaves out a portion. The data show 100,000 to 150,000 clones, 93% seen once. On this clone itself: Its antigen is unknown.

The material sequenced was CD4+ or CD8+ T cells sorted from blood, taken in a trial of the OX40 agonist ivuxolimab. The source is an adult with an advanced solid tumor such as melanoma, head and neck, liver or kidney cancer.

In DNA form, the CDR3 reads TGCGCCAGCAGTGAGTCGACTAGCGGCTCCTACGAGCAGTACTTC. Translating gives CASSESTSGSYEQYF. The J gene is TRBJ2-7, the V gene TRBV10-2; 9 bases line up with TRBD2. The CDR3 runs 15 residues. Losses at the gene ends were 0 bases for V and 0 bases for J; bases not matched to a gene: 0. CDR1 is WSHSY, CDR2 SAAADI, per germline.